The next 11 T cell receptor beta chains were all read from a single sample in a study of blood T cell repertoires in COVID-19. Produced via immunoSEQ multiplex PCR; TCRdb's table is partial and in-frame only. This repertoire shows roughly 200,000 clones, around 85% found once; its top ten account for 3.8%. Sequencing was performed on PBMCs or T cells enriched from blood (not recorded which). The receptors stem from a woman aged 40 to 55 with acute COVID-19.

V usage is TRBV30 and J usage is TRBJ2-3; 8 nucleotides agree with TRBD2. Germline trimming cut 5 bases from V and 3 bases from J; bases unmatched to any gene: 10. Germline V lookup: CDR1 GTSNPN, CDR2 SVGIG (reference sequence). This CDR3 is built from 15 residues. The CDR3 sequence is CAWAKTSEVTDTQYF. In DNA form, the CDR3 reads TGTGCCTGGGCTAAGACTAGCGAGGTGACAGATACGCAGTATTTT.

The J gene is TRBJ1-2, the V gene TRBV7-9, with 9 bases fitting TRBD1. Losses at the gene ends were 4 bases for V and 5 bases for J; bases not matched to a gene: 14. This CDR3 is 17 amino acids long. CDR1 and CDR2 from the germline V gene are SEHNR and FQNEAQ (reference sequence). The CDR3 DNA is TGTGCCAGCAGCTCGACTTTGCGGACAGGGGTGTCTTATGGCTACACCTTC. Its protein product is CASSSTLRTGVSYGYTF. The whole variable domain, filled in from reference TRBV7-9 and TRBJ1-2, reads DTGVSQNPRHKITKRGQNVTFRCDPISEHNRLYWYRQTLGQGPEFLTYFQNEAQLEKSRLLSDRFSAERPKGSFSTLEIQRTEQGDSAMYLCASSSTLRTGVSYGYTFGSGTRLTVV.

V usage is TRBV2 and J usage is TRBJ2-2; 9 positions match TRBD2. This CDR3 has 17 residues. V shed 6 bases, J shed 2 bases, and the junction held 10 bases outside the gene matches. Per germline, CDR1 SNHLY and CDR2 FYNNEI. The CDR3 loop is CASRRLGLAVNTGELFF. DNA of the CDR3: TGTGCCAGCAGAAGATTGGGACTAGCAGTAAACACCGGGGAGCTGTTTTTT.

The CDR3 DNA sequence: TGTGCCAGCAGCCAAGATCAGGGGGGCTCCTACGAGCAGTACTTC. It encodes CASSQDQGGSYEQYF. V usage is TRBV4-2 and J usage is TRBJ2-7, with D possibly TRBD1 on 7 matching bases. V was trimmed by 0 bases and J by 0 bases, leaving 9 bases between them. This CDR3 has 15 residues. Germline lookup yields CDR1 LGHNA and CDR2 YNFKEQ.

This sequence joins TRBV6-1 and TRBJ1-2, with D possibly matching TRBD1 (6 bases). CDR1 and CDR2 (germline): MNHNS, SASEGT. V lost 0 bases, J lost 7 bases, and 18 bases lay in between. The CDR3 runs 16 residues. DNA of the CDR3: TGTGCCAGCAGTGAAGCGCTCTCAGGGGATCGCGTTGGCTACACCTTC. Its translation is CASSEALSGDRVGYTF.

The chain employs TRBV20-1 and TRBJ2-5; no clear D gene. Trimming took off 3 bases at V and 5 bases at J, with 7 bases between the two ends. CDR1 DFQATT and CDR2 SNEGSKA come from the germline V gene (reference sequence). The CDR3 spans 11 residues. The CDR3 sequence is CSARKRETQYF. The CDR3 DNA reads TGCAGTGCTAGGAAGAGGGAGACCCAGTACTTC.

The rearrangement joins TRBV7-6 to TRBJ1-1; perhaps TRBD1 as D (5 bases). The length of the CDR3 is 18 residues. The germline gives CDR1 SGHVS, CDR2 FNYEAQ. Deletions cut 2 bases from V and 6 bases from J, with 25 bases between. The CDR3 protein is CASSLNEEGLGSFSEAFF. The CDR3 coding sequence is TGTGCCAGCAGCTTAAATGAGGAGGGGTTAGGGAGTTTTTCTGAAGCTTTCTTT.

A note on this clone: Other nucleotide sequences from this sample produce the same CDR3. V is TRBV5-5 and J is TRBJ2-1; D is uncertain. V shed 1 base and J shed 7 bases, with 6 bases lying between them. Germline assignment: CDR1 SGHKS and CDR2 YYEKEE (reference sequence). The CDR3 has 12 amino acids. The CDR3 DNA reads as TGTGCCAGCAGCTTGACCGAGAATGAGCAGTTCTTC. Amino acids: CASSLTENEQFF.

The V gene is TRBV6-5, the J gene TRBJ1-5; TRBD1 matches 10 bases. Germline loops: CDR1 MNHEY, CDR2 SVGAGI. This CDR3 comprises 15 residues. Trimming removed 8 bases from V and 3 bases from J; junction bases left unmatched: 7. In DNA, the CDR3 is TGTGCCAGCGATCCGGGACAGGGGTTCAATCAGCCCCAGCATTTT. Protein: CASDPGQGFNQPQHF.

The rearrangement joins TRBV29-1 to TRBJ1-3; 7 bases line up with TRBD1. CDR1 is SQVTM and CDR2 is ANQGSEA in the germline V gene. V lost 6 bases to trimming and J lost 2 bases; unmatched junction nucleotides: 4. The CDR3 is 13 amino acids. The CDR3 spells CSVGQGAGNTIYF. The CDR3 DNA is TGCAGCGTAGGCCAGGGGGCTGGAAACACCATATATTTT. The entire variable domain, with the rest obtained from reference TRBV29-1 and TRBJ1-3, is as follows: SAVISQKPSRDICQRGTSLTIQCQVDSQVTMMFWYRQQPGQSLTLIATANQGSEATYESGFVIDKFPISRPNLTFSTLTVSNMSPEDSSIYLCSVGQGAGNTIYFGEGSWLTVV.

This chain links TRBV27 with TRBJ2-7; D possibly corresponds to TRBD1 (6 bases). Germline CDR1 is MNHEY and CDR2 is SMNVEV (reference sequence). V was cut by 4 bases and J by 8 bases, with 12 bases left in between. CDR3 length: 12 residues. CDR3 sequence reads: CASSYLQGKQYF. The CDR3, as DNA: TGTGCCAGCAGTTACCTACAGGGAAAGCAGTACTTC.